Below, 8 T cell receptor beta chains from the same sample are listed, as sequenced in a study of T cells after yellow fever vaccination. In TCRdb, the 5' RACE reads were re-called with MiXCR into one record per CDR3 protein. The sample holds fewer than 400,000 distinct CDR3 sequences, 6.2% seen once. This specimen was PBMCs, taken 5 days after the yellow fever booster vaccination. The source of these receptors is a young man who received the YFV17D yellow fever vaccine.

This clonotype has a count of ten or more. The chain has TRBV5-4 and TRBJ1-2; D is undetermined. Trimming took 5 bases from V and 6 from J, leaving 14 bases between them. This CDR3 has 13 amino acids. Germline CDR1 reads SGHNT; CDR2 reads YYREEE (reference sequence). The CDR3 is CASSGGLGNGYTF. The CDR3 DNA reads TGTGCCAGCAGTGGCGGTCTGGGGAATGGCTACACCTTC.

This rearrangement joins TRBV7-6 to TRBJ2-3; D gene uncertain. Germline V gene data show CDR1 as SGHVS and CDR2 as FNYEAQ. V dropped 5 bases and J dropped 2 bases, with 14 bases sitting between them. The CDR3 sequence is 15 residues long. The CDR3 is CASSPKIGNTDTQYF. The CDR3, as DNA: TGTGCCAGCAGCCCTAAGATAGGAAACACAGATACGCAGTATTTT.

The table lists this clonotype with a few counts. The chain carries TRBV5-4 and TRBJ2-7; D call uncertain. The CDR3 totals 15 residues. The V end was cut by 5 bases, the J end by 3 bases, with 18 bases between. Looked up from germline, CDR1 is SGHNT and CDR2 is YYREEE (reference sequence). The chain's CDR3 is CASSPERALSYEQYF. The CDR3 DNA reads TGTGCCAGCAGTCCGGAGAGAGCCCTTAGCTACGAGCAGTACTTC.

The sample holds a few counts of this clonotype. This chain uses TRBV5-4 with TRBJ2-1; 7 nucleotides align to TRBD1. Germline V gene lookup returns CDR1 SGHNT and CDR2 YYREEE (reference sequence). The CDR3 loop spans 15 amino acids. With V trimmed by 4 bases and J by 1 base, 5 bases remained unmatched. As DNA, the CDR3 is TGTGCCAGCAGCCGGGACAGCGCATCCTACAATGAGCAGTTCTTC. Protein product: CASSRDSASYNEQFF.

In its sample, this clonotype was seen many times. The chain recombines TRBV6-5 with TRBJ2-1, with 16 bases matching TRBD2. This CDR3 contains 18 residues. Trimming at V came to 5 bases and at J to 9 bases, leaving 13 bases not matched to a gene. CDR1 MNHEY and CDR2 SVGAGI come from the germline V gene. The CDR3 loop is CASSPVLSGTSGRGEQFF. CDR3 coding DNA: TGTGCCAGCAGTCCGGTCCTCTCCGGGACTAGCGGGAGGGGTGAGCAGTTCTTC.

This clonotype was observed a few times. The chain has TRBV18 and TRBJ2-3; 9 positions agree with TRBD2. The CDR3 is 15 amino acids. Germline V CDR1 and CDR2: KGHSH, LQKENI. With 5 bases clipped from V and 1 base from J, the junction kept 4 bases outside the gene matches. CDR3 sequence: CASSARTSGTDTQYF. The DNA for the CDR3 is TGTGCCAGCTCAGCCCGGACTAGCGGCACAGATACGCAGTATTTT.

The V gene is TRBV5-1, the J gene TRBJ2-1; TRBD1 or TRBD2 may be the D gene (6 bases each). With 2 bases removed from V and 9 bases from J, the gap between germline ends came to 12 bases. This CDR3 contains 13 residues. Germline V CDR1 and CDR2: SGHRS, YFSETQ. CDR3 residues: CASSFDPGAEQFF. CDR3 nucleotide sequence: TGCGCCAGCAGCTTTGATCCGGGGGCTGAGCAGTTCTTC.

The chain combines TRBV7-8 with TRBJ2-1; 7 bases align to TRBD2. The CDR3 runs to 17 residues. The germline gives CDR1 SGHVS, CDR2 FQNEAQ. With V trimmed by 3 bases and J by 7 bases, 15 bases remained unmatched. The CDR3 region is CASSFGGRRERLNEQFF. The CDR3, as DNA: TGTGCCAGCAGCTTCGGCGGCAGGCGGGAGCGTTTGAATGAGCAGTTCTTC.